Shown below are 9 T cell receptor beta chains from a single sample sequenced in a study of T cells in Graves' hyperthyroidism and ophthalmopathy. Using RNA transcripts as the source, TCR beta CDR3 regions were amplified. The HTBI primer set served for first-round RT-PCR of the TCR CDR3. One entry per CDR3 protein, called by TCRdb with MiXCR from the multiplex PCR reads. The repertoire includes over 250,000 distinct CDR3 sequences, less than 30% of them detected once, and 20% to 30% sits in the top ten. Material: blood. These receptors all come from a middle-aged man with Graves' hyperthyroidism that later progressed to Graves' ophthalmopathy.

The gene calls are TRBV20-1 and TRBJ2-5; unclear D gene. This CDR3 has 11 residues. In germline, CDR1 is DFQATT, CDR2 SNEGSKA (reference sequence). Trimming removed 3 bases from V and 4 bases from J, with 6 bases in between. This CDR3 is CSARLGETQYF. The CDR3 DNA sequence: TGCAGTGCTAGGCTAGGAGAGACCCAGTACTTC.

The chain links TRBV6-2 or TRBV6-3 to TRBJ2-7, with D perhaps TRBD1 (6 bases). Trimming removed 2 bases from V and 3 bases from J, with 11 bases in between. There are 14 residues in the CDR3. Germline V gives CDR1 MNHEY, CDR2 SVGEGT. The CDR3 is CASSYGRGGYEQYF. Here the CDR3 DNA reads TGTGCCAGCAGTTACGGCAGGGGTGGCTACGAGCAGTACTTC.

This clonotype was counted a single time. CDR3 amino acids: CASSPGPSAYEQYF. The CDR3 nucleotides are TGTGCCAGCAGTCCCGGACCCTCAGCCTACGAGCAGTACTTC. V and J are TRBV12-3 or TRBV12-4 and TRBJ2-7; no reliable D call. V dropped 5 bases and J dropped 2 bases, with 13 bases sitting between them. CDR3 length equals 14 residues.

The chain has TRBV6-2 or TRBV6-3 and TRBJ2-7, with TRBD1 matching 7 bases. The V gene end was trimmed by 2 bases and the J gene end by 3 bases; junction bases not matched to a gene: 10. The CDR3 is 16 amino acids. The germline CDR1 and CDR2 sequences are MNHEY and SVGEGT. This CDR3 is CASSYNTGVNFYEQYF. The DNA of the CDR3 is TGTGCCAGCAGTTACAACACAGGGGTGAACTTCTACGAGCAGTACTTC.

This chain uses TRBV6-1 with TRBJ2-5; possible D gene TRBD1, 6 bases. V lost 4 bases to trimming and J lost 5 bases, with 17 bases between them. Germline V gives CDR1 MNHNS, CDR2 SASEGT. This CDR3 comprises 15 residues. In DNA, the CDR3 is TGTGCCAGCAGTGTCAGGGACACAGGGCGGGAGACCCAGTACTTC. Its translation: CASSVRDTGRETQYF.

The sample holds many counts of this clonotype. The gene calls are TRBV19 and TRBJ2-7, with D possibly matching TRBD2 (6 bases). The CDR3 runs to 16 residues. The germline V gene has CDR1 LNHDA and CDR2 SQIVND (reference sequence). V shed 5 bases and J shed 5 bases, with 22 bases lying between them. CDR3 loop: CASSSAPGTAFDEQYF. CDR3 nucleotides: TGTGCCAGTAGTTCCGCACCAGGGACTGCGTTTGACGAGCAGTACTTC.

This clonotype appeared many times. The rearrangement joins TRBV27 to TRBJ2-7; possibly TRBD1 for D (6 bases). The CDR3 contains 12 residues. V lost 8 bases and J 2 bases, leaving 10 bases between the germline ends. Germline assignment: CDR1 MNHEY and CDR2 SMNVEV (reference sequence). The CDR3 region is CASQGPAYEQYF. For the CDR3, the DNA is TGTGCCAGCCAGGGGCCAGCCTACGAGCAGTACTTC.

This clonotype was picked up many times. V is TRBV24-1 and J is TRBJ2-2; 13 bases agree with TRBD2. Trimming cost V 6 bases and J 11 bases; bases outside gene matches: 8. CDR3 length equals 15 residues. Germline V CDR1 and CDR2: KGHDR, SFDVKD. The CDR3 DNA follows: TGTGCCACCAGTCCGTGGGGGACTAGCGGGAACGAGCTGTTTTTT. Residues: CATSPWGTSGNELFF.

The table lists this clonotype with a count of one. The CDR3 DNA reads TGCAGTGCTAGAGATCCGGGGCAGTCAACCCAGTACTTC. Translating gives CSARDPGQSTQYF. This chain links TRBV20-1 with TRBJ2-5; D may correspond to TRBD1 or TRBD2 (5 bases each). Deletions cut 0 bases from V and 8 bases from J, with 13 bases between. The CDR3 loop spans 13 amino acids. Germline V gives CDR1 DFQATT, CDR2 SNEGSKA (reference sequence).